These 9 T cell receptor beta chains came from one sample sequenced in a study of T cell responses to AZD1222 COVID-19 vaccine. The method was immunoSEQ multiplex PCR; TCRdb's version includes in-frame clones alone and lacks a portion of them. The sample consists of approximately 140,000 clones, around nine tenths of them appearing once. Sequencing was performed on peripheral blood, taken on day 0 of AZD1222 vaccination. The source of these receptors is an adult in good health.

The J gene is TRBJ1-3, the V gene TRBV4-1; TRBD1 aligns across 8 bases. The germline CDR1 and CDR2 sequences are MGHRA and YSYEKL. The CDR3 extends over 15 amino acids. The trim removed 2 bases at V and 5 bases at J, leaving 5 bases unmatched. The CDR3 sequence: CASSQPLRGRNTIYF. CDR3 DNA sequence: TGCGCCAGCAGCCAACCTCTCAGGGGGCGAAACACCATATATTTT.

The V and J genes are TRBV7-9 and TRBJ2-6; no reliable D call. This CDR3 spans 16 amino acids. Germline lookup yields CDR1 SEHNR and CDR2 FQNEAQ (reference sequence). The ends were cut back, 0 bases at V and 0 bases at J, with 6 bases in the middle. The CDR3: CASSLAALSGANVLTF. CDR3 in DNA: TGTGCCAGCAGCTTAGCAGCTCTCTCTGGGGCCAACGTCCTGACTTTC.

Only one count was recorded for this clone. V gene TRBV7-2 combines with J gene TRBJ2-5, with TRBD2 identical over 10 bases. Per the germline V gene, CDR1 is SGHTA and CDR2 is FQGNSA. The junction had 10 bases not matched to a gene; V was cut back by 2 bases and J by 4 bases. This CDR3 is built from 17 residues. The CDR3 loop reads CASSLKEVAGGPETQYF. CDR3 in DNA: TGTGCCAGCAGCTTAAAGGAGGTAGCGGGAGGCCCAGAGACCCAGTACTTC.

This rearrangement joins TRBV9 to TRBJ2-7; 10 bases are a match to TRBD1. This CDR3 has 14 residues. V lost 3 bases, J lost 3 bases, and 3 bases stayed unmatched. Germline V gene sequence: CDR1 SGDLS, CDR2 YYNGEE. The chain's CDR3 is CASSGGTGDYEQYF. CDR3 bases: TGTGCCAGCAGCGGAGGGACAGGGGACTACGAGCAGTACTTC.

The chain recombines TRBV10-3 with TRBJ2-2; possible D gene TRBD2, 6 bases. Trimming cost V 11 bases and J 5 bases, with 18 bases left between them. The CDR3 totals 14 residues. CDR1 is ENHRY and CDR2 is SYGVKD in the germline V gene. CDR3 in amino acids: CAGGSRGGTGELFF. The CDR3 DNA sequence: TGTGCCGGAGGGTCGAGGGGCGGGACCGGGGAGCTGTTTTTT.

The chain employs TRBV28 and TRBJ1-5, with D uncertain. CDR1 and CDR2 from the germline V gene are MDHEN and SYDVKM. This CDR3 region has 12 residues. V was clipped by 6 bases and J by 5 bases, with 8 bases between them. The CDR3 coding sequence is TGTGCCAGCAGGATTCGCTATCAGCCCCAGCATTTT. It is translated as CASRIRYQPQHF.

The chain is built from TRBV29-1 and TRBJ2-1; TRBD2 matches at 10 bases. The V gene end was trimmed by 6 bases and the J gene end by 0 bases; junction bases not matched to a gene: 8. CDR1 is SQVTM, CDR2 ANQGSEA, per germline. This CDR3 is built from 16 residues. This CDR3 reads CSVESGTSVSYNEQFF. The CDR3 DNA sequence: TGCAGCGTGGAGTCCGGGACTAGCGTCTCCTACAATGAGCAGTTCTTC.

The chain combines TRBV6-5 with TRBJ2-3; D might be TRBD1 (5 bases). Deletions cut 10 bases from V and 1 base from J, with 12 bases between. CDR1 and CDR2 (germline): MNHEY, SVGAGI. The CDR3 spans 13 residues. The CDR3 sequence: CAIQKQGTDTQYF. DNA for the CDR3: TGTGCCATCCAGAAACAGGGCACAGATACGCAGTATTTT.

In this sample, this clone turned up a few times. This sequence joins TRBV21-1 and TRBJ2-1; the D segment call TRBD2 is taken from the table without a DNA check. TRBV21-1 is recorded as a pseudogene. The CDR3 runs to 17 residues. CDR3 nucleotides: TGTGCCAGCAGCAAAGTTGTCGGCCTAGCTCCCTACAATGAGCAGTTCTTC. Its translation is CASSKVVGLAPYNEQFF.